Listed below are T cell receptor beta chains from one sample, sequenced in a study of blood T cell repertoires in COVID-19. Repertoires were generated with immunoSEQ multiplex PCR, while TCRdb's copy carries only in-frame clones and drops some. This sample has about 100,000 clones, with approximately 91% found just once. Sequencing was carried out using peripheral blood. Source of these receptors: a man aged 45 to 65 with acute or convalescent COVID-19. Both conserved end residues are part of each CDR3. Fields, in order: clone size, D gene, CDR3 length, J gene, V gene, CDR3 protein, CDR3 DNA. The D gene is left open where the match is weak. Only some rows state a clone size, as once, few, many or a class for expanded clones.

size: NA; D: TRBD1; length: 13; J: TRBJ1-2; V: TRBV5-5; CDR3: CASSPDRDYGYTF; DNA: TGTGCCAGCAGCCCGGACAGGGATTATGGCTACACCTTC
size: NA; D: NA; length: 14; J: TRBJ2-2; V: TRBV6-6; CDR3: CASSYVTNTGELFF; DNA: TGTGCCAGCAGTTACGTCACGAACACCGGGGAGCTGTTTTTT
size: NA; D: TRBD2; length: 17; J: TRBJ2-2; V: TRBV5-8; CDR3: CASSFGGSGANTGELFF; DNA: TGTGCCAGCAGCTTTGGTGGTAGCGGGGCGAACACCGGGGAGCTGTTTTTT
size: NA; D: TRBD2; length: 17; J: TRBJ2-5; V: TRBV4-2; CDR3: CASSHRGGGALQETQYF; DNA: TGTGCCAGCAGCCACCGAGGCGGGGGGGCCCTTCAAGAGACCCAGTACTTC
size: NA; D: NA; length: 11; J: TRBJ2-1; V: TRBV6-5; CDR3: CASQRRGEQFF; DNA: TGTGCCAGCCAACGGCGGGGCGAGCAGTTCTTC
size: NA; D: NA; length: 15; J: TRBJ1-4; V: TRBV29-1; CDR3: CSVEVLTDAGEKLFF; DNA: TGCAGCGTTGAAGTCCTGACGGATGCAGGTGAAAAACTGTTTTTT
size: NA; D: NA; length: 14; J: TRBJ1-2; V: TRBV10-3; CDR3: CAISEFRQNYGYTF; DNA: TGTGCCATCAGTGAGTTTAGACAAAACTATGGCTACACCTTC
size: NA; D: NA; length: 16; J: TRBJ1-1; V: TRBV7-8; CDR3: CASSSQPGHVNTEAFF; DNA: TGTGCCAGCAGTTCCCAACCGGGACACGTAAACACTGAAGCTTTCTTT
size: NA; D: NA; length: 14; J: TRBJ2-1; V: TRBV6-6; CDR3: CASSYGNLYNEQFF; DNA: TGTGCCAGCAGTTACGGTAACCTATACAATGAGCAGTTCTTC
size: NA; D: NA; length: 14; J: TRBJ1-5; V: TRBV7-8; CDR3: CASSLAIGDQPQHF; DNA: TGTGCCAGCAGCTTAGCGATCGGGGATCAGCCCCAGCATTTT
size: once; D: NA; length: 16; J: TRBJ1-5; V: TRBV11-2; CDR3: CASSPSRVGAGQPQHF; DNA: TGTGCCAGCAGCCCCTCCAGGGTGGGGGCGGGTCAGCCCCAGCATTTT
size: NA; D: TRBD1; length: 14; J: TRBJ1-1; V: TRBV10-3; CDR3: CAITAGQGQTEAFF; DNA: TGTGCCATCACGGCGGGACAGGGACAGACTGAAGCTTTCTTT
size: NA; D: NA; length: 14; J: TRBJ1-3; V: TRBV28; CDR3: CASSLGAARNTIYF; DNA: TGTGCCAGCAGTTTGGGGGCCGCGAGAAACACCATATATTTT
size: NA; D: NA; length: 15; J: TRBJ1-6; V: TRBV4-1; CDR3: CASSQDGQFNSPLHF; DNA: TGCGCCAGCAGCCAAGATGGACAGTTCAATTCACCCCTCCACTTT
size: NA; D: NA; length: 14; J: TRBJ1-5; V: TRBV5-1; CDR3: CASSLDGANQPQHF; DNA: TGCGCCAGCAGCTTGGACGGTGCCAATCAGCCCCAGCATTTT
size: NA; D: TRBD1; length: 14; J: TRBJ2-7; V: TRBV19; CDR3: CASSATGTDYEQYF; DNA: TGTGCCAGTAGTGCTACCGGGACAGACTACGAGCAGTACTTC
size: NA; D: NA; length: 16; J: TRBJ2-1; V: TRBV4-1; CDR3: CASSQDWGVQVNEQFF; DNA: TGCGCCAGCAGCCAAGATTGGGGGGTTCAGGTCAATGAGCAGTTCTTC
size: NA; D: NA; length: 12; J: TRBJ1-1; V: TRBV28; CDR3: CASSFMPEEAFF; DNA: TGTGCCAGCAGTTTTATGCCCGAGGAAGCTTTCTTT
size: NA; D: TRBD2; length: 15; J: TRBJ2-1; V: TRBV6-5; CDR3: CASSYSGTSYNEQFF; DNA: TGTGCCAGCAGTTACTCCGGGACTAGCTACAATGAGCAGTTCTTC
size: NA; D: NA; length: 17; J: TRBJ2-1; V: TRBV1; CDR3: CTSSQREDNDHYNEQFF; DNA: TGCACCAGCAGCCAACGGGAAGACAACGATCACTACAATGAGCAGTTCTTC
size: NA; D: TRBD1; length: 13; J: TRBJ1-1; V: TRBV14; CDR3: CASKQGLNTEAFF; DNA: TGTGCCAGCAAACAGGGGTTGAACACTGAAGCTTTCTTT
size: few; D: TRBD1; length: 14; J: TRBJ1-2; V: TRBV19; CDR3: CASRIGQGPYGYTF; DNA: TGTGCCAGTAGGATCGGACAGGGTCCGTATGGCTACACCTTC